Following are 27 T cell receptor beta chains from one sample sequenced in a study of cytomegalovirus exposure and HLA in healthy donors. Researchers ran the PCR with 60 Vbeta and 13 Jbeta primers. Sequencing was performed with immunoSEQ multiplex PCR; in TCRdb, only in-frame clones are kept and a portion is missing. The sample carries about 150,000 clones, less than 85% recorded once. The sequencing input was PBMCs. The receptor source for this set is a woman in her fifties or sixties in good health and CMV-seropositive.

This chain uses TRBV15 with TRBJ1-5, with D tentatively TRBD1 (6 bases). The CDR3 length is 15 residues. CDR1 is LNHNV, CDR2 YYDKDF, per germline (reference sequence). The V gene lost 0 bases and the J gene lost 6 bases, with 12 bases spanning the gap. The CDR3 sequence: CATSREFGQFQPQHF. CDR3 coding DNA: TGTGCCACCAGCAGAGAATTTGGACAGTTTCAGCCCCAGCATTTT.

The chain is built from TRBV10-3 and TRBJ1-1, with 9 bases fitting TRBD1. Germline CDR1 reads ENHRY; CDR2 reads SYGVKD. With 10 bases clipped from V and 1 base from J, the junction kept 7 bases outside the gene matches. This CDR3 contains 14 residues. CDR3 in amino acids: CATRRTGENTEAFF. CDR3 DNA sequence: TGTGCCACACGCCGGACAGGGGAGAACACTGAAGCTTTCTTT.

The rearrangement joins TRBV6-5 to TRBJ1-3; D might be TRBD1 (6 bases). The V and J ends lost 2 bases and 8 bases respectively, with 19 bases between them. The CDR3 contains 16 residues. CDR1 MNHEY and CDR2 SVGAGI come from the germline V gene. CDR3 sequence (DNA): TGTGCCAGCAGTTACGATTCAGGGGCCCGGCGGGACACCATATATTTT. Translated, it gives CASSYDSGARRDTIYF.

This clone is a singleton in its sample. V gene TRBV9 combines with J gene TRBJ2-3, with TRBD2 as a possible D gene (6 bases). V lost 0 bases to trimming and J lost 4 bases, with 9 bases between them. This CDR3 has 14 residues. Germline V CDR1 and CDR2: SGDLS, YYNGEE. Here the CDR3 reads CASSVGVAADTQYF. The CDR3, as DNA: TGTGCCAGCAGCGTAGGAGTAGCGGCAGATACGCAGTATTTT.

The V and J genes are TRBV11-2 and TRBJ2-6, with a possible D match to TRBD2 (5 bases). Germline CDR1 reads SGHAT; CDR2 reads FQNNGV. V was cut by 3 bases and J by 3 bases, with 9 bases left in between. The CDR3 runs to 15 residues. CDR3 DNA: TGTGCCAGCAGCTTGAGACGGGATGGGGCCAACGTCCTGACTTTC. Protein: CASSLRRDGANVLTF.

The rearrangement links TRBV15 to TRBJ1-4; the match to TRBD1 covers 8 bases. CDR3 length: 14 residues. V lost 9 bases to trimming and J lost 10 bases; unmatched junction nucleotides: 13. Per the germline V gene, CDR1 is LNHNV and CDR2 is YYDKDF (reference sequence). The CDR3 region is CATTLGQGAGKLFF. As DNA, the CDR3 is TGTGCCACTACACTCGGACAGGGTGCTGGAAAACTGTTTTTT. Using reference TRBV15 and TRBJ1-4 for the parts outside the CDR3, the full variable domain is DAMVIQNPRYQVTQFGKPVTLSCSQTLNHNVMYWYQQKSSQAPKLLFHYYDKDFNNEADTPDNFQSRRPNTSFCFLDIRSPGLGDTAMYLCATTLGQGAGKLFFGSGTQLSVL.

This clone was counted between two and nine times. The genes are TRBV7-2 and TRBJ2-7, with a tentative D call TRBD2 (6 bases). The CDR3 is 12 amino acids. Trimming cost V 4 bases and J 5 bases, with 9 bases left between them. Per the germline V gene, CDR1 is SGHTA and CDR2 is FQGNSA. The CDR3 nucleotides are TGTGCCAGCAGCTACGGGGGAAACGAGCAGTACTTC. Its translation is CASSYGGNEQYF.

This sequence joins TRBV7-2 and TRBJ2-3, with unresolved D. This CDR3 is built from 13 residues. V was cut by 3 bases and J by 7 bases, with 11 bases left in between. Germline V lookup: CDR1 SGHTA, CDR2 FQGNSA. The CDR3 region has the DNA TGTGCCAGCAGCTTTAATTTACAGAATACGCAGTATTTT. It encodes CASSFNLQNTQYF.

This clone has a single count. V is TRBV11-2 and J is TRBJ1-2; D is unclear. Germline CDR1 reads SGHAT; CDR2 reads FQNNGV. V was pared by 5 bases and J by 13 bases, with 20 bases between. CDR3 length: 13 amino acids. The CDR3: CASSPSTAVETTF. The CDR3 DNA is TGTGCCAGCAGCCCCTCAACAGCAGTAGAGACCACCTTC.

The chain carries TRBV9 and TRBJ2-1, with 7 bases matching TRBD1. The germline CDR1 and CDR2 sequences are SGDLS and YYNGEE. The CDR3 consists of 15 residues. V shed 3 bases, J shed 0 bases, and the junction held 3 bases outside the gene matches. CDR3 DNA sequence: TGTGCCAGCAGCGCCGGGACAGCCTCCTACAATGAGCAGTTCTTC. This sequence encodes CASSAGTASYNEQFF.

The chain links TRBV4-1 to TRBJ1-1; D may be TRBD1 (6 bases). Trimming stripped 1 base from V and 6 bases from J, with 12 bases between. The CDR3 loop spans 14 amino acids. In germline, CDR1 is MGHRA, CDR2 YSYEKL. The CDR3 sequence is CASSQVEGVSEAFF. The CDR3, as DNA: TGCGCCAGCAGCCAAGTAGAGGGGGTCTCTGAAGCTTTCTTT.

The chain employs TRBV5-1 and TRBJ2-3, with 11 bases identical to TRBD1. Germline CDR1 is SGHRS and CDR2 is YFSETQ. Trimming at V came to 2 bases and at J to 3 bases, leaving 5 bases not matched to a gene. This CDR3 spans 16 amino acids. The CDR3 protein is CASSLHRDRGTDTQYF. The CDR3 DNA follows: TGCGCCAGCAGCTTACACCGGGACAGGGGGACAGATACGCAGTATTTT.

V is TRBV13 and J is TRBJ2-7; 7 positions match TRBD2. CDR1 and CDR2 (germline): PRHDT, FYEKMQ (reference sequence). V lost 0 bases to trimming and J lost 6 bases; unmatched junction nucleotides: 11. The CDR3 covers 16 residues. As DNA, the CDR3 is TGTGCCAGCAGCTTAGGCCGCGGCGGGGGAGCCTCCGAGCAGTACTTC. Translating it yields CASSLGRGGGASEQYF.

This chain links TRBV11-2 with TRBJ2-7; perhaps TRBD2 as D (5 bases). The CDR3 is 15 amino acids. The germline V gene encodes CDR1 SGHAT and CDR2 FQNNGV. The V end lost 3 bases, the J end lost 3 bases, and 15 bases lay between the germline ends. The CDR3 reads CASSFGGRSFYEQYF. CDR3 nucleotides: TGTGCCAGCAGCTTCGGAGGCAGGAGCTTCTACGAGCAGTACTTC. Using reference TRBV11-2 and TRBJ2-7 for the parts outside the CDR3, the full variable domain is EAGVAQSPRYKIIEKRQSVAFWCNPISGHATLYWYQQILGQGPKLLIQFQNNGVVDDSQLPKDRFSAERLKGVDSTLKIQPAKLEDSAVYLCASSFGGRSFYEQYFGPGTRLTVT.

This chain uses TRBV10-2 with TRBJ2-1; a weak D match, TRBD1 (6 bases). The V gene lost 7 bases and the J gene lost 9 bases, with 13 bases spanning the gap. Germline CDR1 reads WSHSY; CDR2 reads SAAADI. The CDR3 has 12 amino acids. CDR3 sequence: CASMGTRSEQFF. CDR3 DNA: TGCGCCAGCATGGGGACACGGAGTGAGCAGTTCTTC.

Only one count was recorded for this clone. This chain joins TRBV10-3 and TRBJ2-1; TRBD2 agrees at 12 bases. Germline values: CDR1 ENHRY, CDR2 SYGVKD. V was pared by 2 bases and J by 0 bases, with 5 bases of the junction left unmatched. The CDR3 length is 18 residues. Here the CDR3 DNA reads TGTGCCATCAGTGAGAGGACTAGCGGGGTTAGCTCCTACAATGAGCAGTTCTTC. Its translation: CAISERTSGVSSYNEQFF.

This chain uses TRBV9 with TRBJ2-2, with a tentative D call TRBD2 (7 bases). The CDR3 contains 19 residues. Trimming stripped 0 bases from V and 4 bases from J, with 22 bases between. Germline V gene lookup returns CDR1 SGDLS and CDR2 YYNGEE. The CDR3 DNA reads as TGTGCCAGCAGCGTAGTTGATTTGGGGGGGGGCCGGGGCACCGGGGAGCTGTTTTTT. This translates into CASSVVDLGGGRGTGELFF.

The chain joins TRBV29-1 to TRBJ1-1; 8 bases line up with TRBD1. With V trimmed by 4 bases and J by 3 bases, 4 bases remained unmatched. This CDR3 has 13 amino acids. The germline V gene has CDR1 SQVTM and CDR2 ANQGSEA. For the CDR3, the DNA is TGCAGCGTTGCCACAGGGGGTTACACTGAAGCTTTCTTT. It is translated as CSVATGGYTEAFF.

The chain joins TRBV6-1 to TRBJ1-2; 8 nucleotides agree with TRBD1. The germline CDR1 and CDR2 sequences are MNHNS and SASEGT. V trimming: 8 bases; J trimming: 6 bases; junction bases outside the gene matches: 14. This CDR3 is built from 15 residues. This CDR3 reads CASAIAPDRADGYTF. The CDR3 DNA sequence: TGTGCCAGCGCCATCGCACCGGACAGGGCGGATGGCTACACCTTC.

The chain joins TRBV6-6 to TRBJ1-1, with a tentative D call TRBD1 (5 bases). The germline V and J ends were trimmed by 10 bases and 0 bases, with 12 bases remaining between them. CDR1 is MNHNY, CDR2 SVGAGI, per germline (reference sequence). CDR3 size: 13 residues. The DNA for the CDR3 is TGTGCCAACTCCCTGGACATGAACACTGAAGCTTTCTTT. The encoded protein is CANSLDMNTEAFF.

The chain carries TRBV4-1 and TRBJ1-5, with TRBD1 as a possible D gene (5 bases). Per the germline V gene, CDR1 is MGHRA and CDR2 is YSYEKL. This CDR3 has 16 residues. Between the trimmed V and J ends, which lost 2 bases and 6 bases, there was a span of 17 bases. The DNA for the CDR3 is TGCGCCAGCAGCCAATGGACGGAGGGGCAGGGTCAGCCCCAGCATTTT. This translates into CASSQWTEGQGQPQHF.

The chain employs TRBV21-1 and TRBJ1-5; the table's TRBD1 call for D was not verified on the DNA. TRBV21-1 constitutes a pseudogene. The CDR3 is 15 amino acids. The CDR3 reads CASSKFQTGGQPQHF. CDR3 nucleotide sequence: TGTGCCAGCAGCAAGTTTCAAACAGGTGGTCAGCCCCAGCATTTT.

The chain has TRBV7-9 and TRBJ1-4; D gene unclear. The germline gives CDR1 SEHNR, CDR2 FQNEAQ (reference sequence). This CDR3 has 15 residues. The V end lost 5 bases, the J end lost 8 bases, and 18 bases lay between the germline ends. The CDR3 region has the DNA TGTGCCAGCAGCCCCCCCGGGGTTTTTAAAGAAAAACTGTTTTTT. This codes for CASSPPGVFKEKLFF. The whole variable domain, filled in from reference TRBV7-9 and TRBJ1-4, reads DTGVSQNPRHKITKRGQNVTFRCDPISEHNRLYWYRQTLGQGPEFLTYFQNEAQLEKSRLLSDRFSAERPKGSFSTLEIQRTEQGDSAMYLCASSPPGVFKEKLFFGSGTQLSVL.

The CDR3 nucleotides read TGTGCCAGCAGCTTAAGGCTGGGCGCCGAGCAGTACTTC. The encoded protein is CASSLRLGAEQYF. This chain joins TRBV5-8 and TRBJ2-7; D not certain. Germline V gene lookup returns CDR1 SGHTS and CDR2 YDEGEE. Trimming pared 2 bases from V and 6 bases from J, leaving 12 bases between. This CDR3 is built from 13 residues.

The chain carries TRBV2 and TRBJ2-2, with a tentative D call TRBD2 (5 bases). V shed 6 bases and J shed 7 bases, with 18 bases lying between them. The germline V gene has CDR1 SNHLY and CDR2 FYNNEI. This CDR3 contains 15 residues. In DNA, the CDR3 is TGTGCCAGCAGCTCCCAAGGACTTGCAGGCGGGGAGCTGTTTTTT. Translating it yields CASSSQGLAGGELFF.

The V and J genes are TRBV4-3 and TRBJ2-5; D possibly corresponds to TRBD2 (5 bases). The CDR3 extends over 14 amino acids. Per germline, CDR1 LGHNA and CDR2 YSLEER. V shed 0 bases and J shed 11 bases, with 16 bases lying between them. The DNA for the CDR3 is TGCGCCAGCAGCCAAGACGCCTGGAGGAAGGAGCAGTACTTC. Translating gives CASSQDAWRKEQYF.

This clone was counted once. The chain carries TRBV2 and TRBJ2-3; maybe TRBD1 (5 bases). CDR1 SNHLY and CDR2 FYNNEI come from the germline V gene. The CDR3 is 15 residues long. Trimming shortened V by 5 bases and J by 0 bases, and 12 bases separated the two germline ends. As DNA, the CDR3 is TGTGCCAGCAGTACTTGGGGCCTTAGCACAGATACGCAGTATTTT. Protein product: CASSTWGLSTDTQYF. The entire variable domain, with the rest obtained from reference TRBV2 and TRBJ2-3, is as follows: EPEVTQTPSHQVTQMGQEVILRCVPISNHLYFYWYRQILGQKVEFLVSFYNNEISEKSEIFDDQFSVERPDGSNFTLKIRSTKLEDSAMYFCASSTWGLSTDTQYFGPGTRLTVL.